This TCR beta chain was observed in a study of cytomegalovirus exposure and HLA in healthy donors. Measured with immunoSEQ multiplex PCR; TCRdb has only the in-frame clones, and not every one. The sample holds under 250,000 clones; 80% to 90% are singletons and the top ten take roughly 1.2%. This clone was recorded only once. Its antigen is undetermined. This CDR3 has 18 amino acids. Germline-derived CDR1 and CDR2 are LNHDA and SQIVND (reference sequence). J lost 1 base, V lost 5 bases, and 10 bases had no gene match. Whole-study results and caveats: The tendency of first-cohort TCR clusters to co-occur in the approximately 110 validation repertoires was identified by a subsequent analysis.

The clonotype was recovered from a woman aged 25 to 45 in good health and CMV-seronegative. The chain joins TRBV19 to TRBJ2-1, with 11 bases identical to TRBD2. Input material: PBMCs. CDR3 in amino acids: CASSPLAGGPLSYNEQFF. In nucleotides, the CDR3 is TGTGCCAGTAGTCCGCTAGCGGGAGGCCCCCTATCCTACAATGAGCAGTTCTTC.